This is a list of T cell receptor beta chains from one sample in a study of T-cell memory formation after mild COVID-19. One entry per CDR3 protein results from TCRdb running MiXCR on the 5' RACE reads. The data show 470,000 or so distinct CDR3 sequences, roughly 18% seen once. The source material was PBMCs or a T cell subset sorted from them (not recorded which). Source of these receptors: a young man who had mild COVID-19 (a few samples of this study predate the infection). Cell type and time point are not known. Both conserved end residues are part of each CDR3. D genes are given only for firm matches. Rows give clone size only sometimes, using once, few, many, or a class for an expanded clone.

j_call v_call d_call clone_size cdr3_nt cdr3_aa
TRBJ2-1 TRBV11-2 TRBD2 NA TGTGCCAGCCGAGGACTAGCGGGGGGTTCCTACAATGAGCAGTTCTTC CASRGLAGGSYNEQFF
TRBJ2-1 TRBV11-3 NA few TGTGCCAGCAGCCTCGCCGGGTACCCTAACAATGAGCAGTTCTTC CASSLAGYPNNEQFF
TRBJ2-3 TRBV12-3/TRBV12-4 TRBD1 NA TGTGCCAGCAGTGGGCAGGGGGCGACAGATACGCAGTATTTT CASSGQGATDTQYF
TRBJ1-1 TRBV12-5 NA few TGTGCTAGTGGCCGGGAATACGGTGAAGCTTTCTTT CASGREYGEAFF
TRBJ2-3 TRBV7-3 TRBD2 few TGTGCCAGCGGAGCGGGGGGGTATACAGATACGCAGTATTTT CASGAGGYTDTQYF
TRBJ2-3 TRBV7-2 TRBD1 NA TGTGCCAGCAGCGCAGGACAGGCAGATACGCAGTATTTT CASSAGQADTQYF
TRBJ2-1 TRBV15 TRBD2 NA TGTGCCACCAGCAGAGGACTAGCGGGGGACAATGAGCAGTTCTTC CATSRGLAGDNEQFF
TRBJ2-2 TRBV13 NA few TGTGCCAGTAGTTCAACAGGAGGTTCGAACACCGGGGAGCTGTTTTTT CASSSTGGSNTGELFF
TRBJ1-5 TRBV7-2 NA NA TGTGCCAGCAGCTTAGATTCTCTGGGGGCTAGCAATCAGCCCCAGCATTTT CASSLDSLGASNQPQHF
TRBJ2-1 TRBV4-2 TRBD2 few TGTGCCAGCAGCCAAGAAGCCTCGTGGGAGCGGGGGGTTCAGGGTGAGCAGTTCTTC CASSQEASWERGVQGEQFF
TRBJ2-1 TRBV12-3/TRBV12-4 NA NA TGTGCCAGCAGTTTTCGGGGGTTCTACAATGAGCAGTTCTTC CASSFRGFYNEQFF
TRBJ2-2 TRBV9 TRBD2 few TGTGCCAGCAGCGTAGGTCTAGCGGGGGGCCCAGCGAACACCGGGGAGCTGTTTTTT CASSVGLAGGPANTGELFF
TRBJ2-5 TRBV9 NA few TGTGCCAGCAGCGTAGGACCCCGGATGGCGACTGGCGAAGAGACCCAGTACTTC CASSVGPRMATGEETQYF
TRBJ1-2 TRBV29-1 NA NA TGCAGCGTTGGGGGAATCTATGGCTACACCTTC CSVGGIYGYTF
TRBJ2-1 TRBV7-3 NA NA TGTGCCAGCAGCTTAATCGGGACCGGTGGTGAGCAGTTCTTC CASSLIGTGGEQFF
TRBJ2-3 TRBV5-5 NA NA TGTGCCAGCAGAGTGAGCACAGATACGCAGTATTTT CASRVSTDTQYF
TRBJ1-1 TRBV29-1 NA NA TGCAGCGTAGGAGGGGTGAGCAACACTGAAGCTTTCTTT CSVGGVSNTEAFF
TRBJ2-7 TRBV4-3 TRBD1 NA TGCGCCAGCAGCCAAGATCCCACAGGGGGAGGCTCCTACGAGCAGTACTTC CASSQDPTGGGSYEQYF
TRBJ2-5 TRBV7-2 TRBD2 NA TGTGCCAGCAGCTTAGCAACTAGCGGGGGTTTAAAGACCCAGTACTTC CASSLATSGGLKTQYF
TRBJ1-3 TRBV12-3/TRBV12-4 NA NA TGTGCCAGCAGTTTGTTCGACACCATATATTTT CASSLFDTIYF
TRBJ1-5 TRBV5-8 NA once TGTGCCAGCAGCAACAGGGATGTCAATCAGCCCCAGCATTTT CASSNRDVNQPQHF
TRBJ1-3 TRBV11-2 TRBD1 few TGTGCCAGCAGCTTAGCCCACAGGGGGAGGTCTGGAAACACCATATATTTT CASSLAHRGRSGNTIYF
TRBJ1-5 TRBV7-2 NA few TGTGCCAGCACCCCCTTCGGGGGAAGCAATCAGCCCCAGCATTTT CASTPFGGSNQPQHF
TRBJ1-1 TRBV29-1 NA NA TGCAGCGTTGGGAAAATGAACACTGAAGCTTTCTTT CSVGKMNTEAFF
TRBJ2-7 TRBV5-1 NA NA TGCGCCAGCAGCTTGCCAGGGGACACCTACGAGCAGTACTTC CASSLPGDTYEQYF
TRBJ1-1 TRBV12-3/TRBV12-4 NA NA TGTGCCAGCAGTTTAGCTGGGGGGGCGAACACTGAAGCTTTCTTT CASSLAGGANTEAFF
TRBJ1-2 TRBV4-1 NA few TGCGCCAGCAGCCAAGATGCAGGGGCCCCTATAGAGGGCTACACCTTC CASSQDAGAPIEGYTF
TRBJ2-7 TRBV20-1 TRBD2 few TGCAGTGCTAGAGGGACTAGCGGGGTTGAGCAGTACTTC CSARGTSGVEQYF
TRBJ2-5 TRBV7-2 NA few TGTGCCAGCAGCCCGACTGGAATCCAAGAGACCCAGTACTTC CASSPTGIQETQYF
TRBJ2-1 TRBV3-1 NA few TGTGCCAGCAGCCAAGATCCAGGGAGCAGTTACAATGAGCAGTTCTTC CASSQDPGSSYNEQFF
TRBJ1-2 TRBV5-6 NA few TGTGCCAGCAGTTTCGGGGTTTATGGCTACACCTTC CASSFGVYGYTF
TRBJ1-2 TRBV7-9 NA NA TGTGCCAGCAGCTTAGACCCAGCTAACTATGGCTACACCTTC CASSLDPANYGYTF
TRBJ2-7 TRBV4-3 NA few TGCGCCAGCAGCCAAGAGTGGCAAGGCTACGAGCAGTACTTC CASSQEWQGYEQYF
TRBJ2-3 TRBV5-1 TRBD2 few TGCGCCAGCAGCTTGGCCTGGTCCCTGACTAGCTCTCGGACAGATACGCAGTATTTT CASSLAWSLTSSRTDTQYF
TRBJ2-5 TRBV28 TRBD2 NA TGTGCCAGCAGTTCAGTCGGGGTGCCGCTAGCGGAAGAGACCCAGTACTTC CASSSVGVPLAEETQYF
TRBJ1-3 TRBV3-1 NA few TGTGCCAGCAGCCAGGTCCTAACAGGGAACACCATATATTTT CASSQVLTGNTIYF
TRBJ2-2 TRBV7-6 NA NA TGTGCCAGCAGCTCTGTAGCGAGACAGTTCACCGGGGAGCTGTTTTTT CASSSVARQFTGELFF
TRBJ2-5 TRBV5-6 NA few TGTGCCAGCAGCTTCGATAGGGGAGAAGAGACCCAGTACTTC CASSFDRGEETQYF
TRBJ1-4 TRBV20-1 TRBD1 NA TGCAGTGCTAGGGCCAGGGGGGTTATGCGAAGTGAAAAACTGTTTTTT CSARARGVMRSEKLFF
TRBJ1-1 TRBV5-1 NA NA TGCGCCAGCAGCCGGATGACCGGGAATGATGAAGCTTTCTTT CASSRMTGNDEAFF
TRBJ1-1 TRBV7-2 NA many TGTGCCAGCAGCTTATCGTACACTGAAGCTTTCTTT CASSLSYTEAFF
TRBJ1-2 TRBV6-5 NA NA TGTGCCAGCAGTTCCGCCCCCAGGGCTAACTATGGCTACACCTTC CASSSAPRANYGYTF
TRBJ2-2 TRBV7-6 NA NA TGTGCCAGCAGCTTTGGTAGCGGAGACGGGGAGCTGTTTTTT CASSFGSGDGELFF
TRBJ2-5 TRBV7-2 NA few TGTGCCAGCAGCTACGACTCGATTCAAGAGACCCAGTACTTC CASSYDSIQETQYF
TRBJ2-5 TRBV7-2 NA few TGTGCCAGCAGCTTATCTGACGTTGTGGAGACCCAGTACTTC CASSLSDVVETQYF
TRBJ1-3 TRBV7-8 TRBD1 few TGTGCCAGCAAACTGACAGGGCCTCTCGGAAACACCATATATTTT CASKLTGPLGNTIYF
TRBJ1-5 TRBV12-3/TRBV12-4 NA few TGTGCCAGCAACAGTGGGGGAACCAATCAGCCCCAGCATTTT CASNSGGTNQPQHF
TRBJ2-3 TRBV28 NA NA TGTGCCAGCAGTAGGGGGGGGCAAGATACGCAGTATTTT CASSRGGQDTQYF
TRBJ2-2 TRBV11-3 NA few TGTGCCAGCAGGGGAAGCTTCACCGGGGAGCTGTTTTTT CASRGSFTGELFF
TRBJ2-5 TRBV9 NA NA TGTGCCAGCAGCGTAGCACAGCAAGAGACCCAGTACTTC CASSVAQQETQYF
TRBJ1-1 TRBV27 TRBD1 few TGTGCCAGCAGCCCGACAGGGGACCTGAACACTGAAGCTTTCTTT CASSPTGDLNTEAFF
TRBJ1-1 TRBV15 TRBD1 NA TGTGCCACCAGCAGAGACAGGGGGCTGAACACTGAAGCTTTCTTT CATSRDRGLNTEAFF
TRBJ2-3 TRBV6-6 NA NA TGTGCCAGCGCTGGGGGGGGACAAGTCACAGATACGCAGTATTTT CASAGGGQVTDTQYF
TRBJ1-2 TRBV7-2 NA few TGTGCCAGCAGCTTTGGTTCGACTAACTATGGCTACACCTTC CASSFGSTNYGYTF
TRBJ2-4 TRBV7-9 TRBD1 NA TGTGCCAGCAGCTTAGCGGGGACAGGGGGCTTCTACGGACGAGCCAAAAACATTCAGTACTTC CASSLAGTGGFYGRAKNIQYF
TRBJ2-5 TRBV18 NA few TGTGCCAGCTCACCACCAACACATTCGAAGACCCAGTACTTC CASSPPTHSKTQYF
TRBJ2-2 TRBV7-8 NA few TGTGCCAGCAGCCCGCAATACACGGGGCTCACCGGGGAGCTGTTTTTT CASSPQYTGLTGELFF